These 16 T cell receptor beta chains were sequenced from one sample in a study of shared clonotypes between healthy human individuals. The repertoire was sequenced with immunoSEQ multiplex PCR; TCRdb's copy has only in-frame clones and lacks some. Of fewer than 2.5 million clones in the sample, roughly 93% were seen once. The sequenced sample consisted of naive CD4+ T cells from PBMCs. Indicated subset: CD45RA+ positively selected. The receptor source for this set is a man between 18 and 29 years old in good health. Some clones in this sample may be carry-over from other donors' samples.

A note on this clone: The sample contains more than one DNA sequence encoding this CDR3. The V call is TRBV28, the J call TRBJ1-5, with 7 bases identical to TRBD1. CDR3 length equals 14 residues. The germline V gene encodes CDR1 MDHEN and CDR2 SYDVKM. With V trimmed by 4 bases and J by 1 base, 1 base remained unmatched. The CDR3 DNA reads as TGTGCCAGCAGTTCGACAGGGAGCAATCAGCCCCAGCATTTT. Its translation: CASSSTGSNQPQHF.

The CDR3 nucleotides are TGTGCCAGCAGCGCTTGGGTAGCTGAAGCTTTCTTT. Encoded protein: CASSAWVAEAFF. The gene calls are TRBV7-7 and TRBJ1-1; no reliable D call. V lost 5 bases and J 6 bases, leaving 10 bases between the germline ends. Germline loops: CDR1 SSHAT, CDR2 FNYEAQ (reference sequence). The CDR3 spans 12 residues. Filled out from reference TRBV7-7 and TRBJ1-1, the complete variable domain reads GAGVSQSPRYKVTKRGQDVTLRCDPISSHATLYWYQQALGQGPEFLTYFNYEAQPDKSGLPSDRFSAERPEGSISTLTIQRTEQRDSAMYRCASSAWVAEAFFGQGTRLTVV.

The gene calls are TRBV4-3 and TRBJ1-5, with D perhaps matching TRBD1 (5 bases). The CDR3 length is 15 residues. CDR1 and CDR2 (germline): LGHNA, YSLEER. V lost 3 bases and J 6 bases, leaving 15 bases between the germline ends. The DNA for the CDR3 is TGCGCCAGCAGCCAGATTACAGGTGATAGTCAGCCCCAGCATTTT. Translated: CASSQITGDSQPQHF.

In regard to this clone: Within the sample, other DNA sequences also encode this same CDR3. This chain links TRBV5-1 with TRBJ2-7; the D is unclear. Trimming left V 0 bases short and J 3 bases short, with 4 bases between. The CDR3 covers 12 residues. Germline V CDR1 and CDR2: SGHRS, YFSETQ. The CDR3 region is CASSLVRYEQYF. CDR3 nucleotides: TGCGCCAGCAGCTTGGTCCGCTACGAGCAGTACTTC.

This rearrangement joins TRBV10-1 to TRBJ1-1, with TRBD1 matching over 10 bases. With V trimmed by 4 bases and J by 4 bases, 15 bases remained unmatched. The length of the CDR3 is 18 residues. Germline CDR1 is WNHNN and CDR2 is SYGVQD (reference sequence). The CDR3 loop reads CASSVRPRLRDRGTEAFF. For the CDR3, the DNA is TGCGCCAGCAGTGTTCGGCCTAGACTCCGGGACAGGGGCACTGAAGCTTTCTTT.

This chain uses TRBV7-9 with TRBJ2-7; 11 bases line up with TRBD2. J lost 4 bases, V lost 5 bases, and 4 bases had no gene match. CDR1 and CDR2 (germline): SEHNR, FQNEAQ (reference sequence). The CDR3 sequence is 14 residues long. Written as DNA, the CDR3 is TGTGCCAGCAGCGCCACTAGCGGGAGATACGAGCAGTACTTC. Encoded protein: CASSATSGRYEQYF.

The CDR3 bases are TGTGCCATCAGTGAGTGGACTAGCGGCTCCTACGAGCAGTACTTC. Protein sequence: CAISEWTSGSYEQYF. The gene calls are TRBV10-3 and TRBJ2-7; 10 bases are shared with TRBD2. The J segment lost 0 bases and the V segment lost 1 base, leaving 0 bases of the junction unmatched. CDR3 length: 15 amino acids. From germline, CDR1 is ENHRY and CDR2 SYGVKD.

The gene calls are TRBV6-6 and TRBJ1-5; TRBD1 agrees at 8 bases. Germline V CDR1 and CDR2: MNHNY, SVGAGI (reference sequence). The junction had 2 bases not matched to a gene; V was cut back by 6 bases and J by 1 base. The CDR3 extends over 14 amino acids. CDR3 protein: CASSGQGSNQPQHF. CDR3 bases: TGTGCCAGCAGCGGACAGGGAAGCAATCAGCCCCAGCATTTT.

V usage is TRBV5-1 and J usage is TRBJ2-2; D not resolved. This CDR3 spans 13 amino acids. With 4 bases removed from V and 10 bases from J, the gap between germline ends came to 14 bases. CDR1 SGHRS and CDR2 YFSETQ come from the germline V gene. The CDR3 region is CASSPFEPVELFF. The CDR3, as DNA: TGCGCCAGCAGCCCGTTCGAGCCTGTGGAGCTGTTTTTT.

The chain employs TRBV28 and TRBJ2-7; 10 bases fit TRBD2. Trimming took 3 bases from V and 6 from J; bases not matched to a gene: 8. This CDR3 region has 15 residues. CDR1 is MDHEN and CDR2 is SYDVKM in the germline V gene. In DNA form, the CDR3 reads TGTGCCAGCAGTTTTGAGGATAGCGGGAGGATCGAGCAGTACTTC. Translation gives CASSFEDSGRIEQYF.

This chain uses TRBV27 with TRBJ2-7, with D perhaps TRBD2 (5 bases). V dropped 5 bases and J dropped 3 bases, with 17 bases sitting between them. Germline V lookup: CDR1 MNHEY, CDR2 SMNVEV (reference sequence). The CDR3 extends over 15 amino acids. CDR3 amino acids: CASSLRRAAIYEQYF. CDR3 in DNA: TGTGCCAGCAGTCTCCGCCGAGCGGCGATCTACGAGCAGTACTTC.

J is TRBJ1-1 and V is TRBV5-1, with 9 bases lining up with TRBD1. Germline V lookup: CDR1 SGHRS, CDR2 YFSETQ. The CDR3 sequence is 15 residues long. V lost 4 bases to trimming and J lost 6 bases; unmatched junction nucleotides: 10. The DNA for the CDR3 is TGCGCCAGCAGCCCCAACAGGGGGCCTACGGCTGAAGCTTTCTTT. Its translation: CASSPNRGPTAEAFF. The complete variable domain, with remaining parts taken from reference TRBV5-1 and TRBJ1-1, reads KAGVTQTPRYLIKTRGQQVTLSCSPISGHRSVSWYQQTPGQGLQFLFEYFSETQRNKGNFPGRFSGRQFSNSRSEMNVSTLELGDSALYLCASSPNRGPTAEAFFGQGTRLTVV.

This clone was seen once. This chain uses TRBV9 with TRBJ2-1, with D unclear. This CDR3 contains 14 residues. With 0 bases removed from V and 3 bases from J, the gap between germline ends came to 7 bases. Germline CDR1 and CDR2: SGDLS and YYNGEE. The CDR3 is CASSVVSVYNEQFF. CDR3 sequence (DNA): TGTGCCAGCAGCGTAGTTTCCGTCTACAATGAGCAGTTCTTC.

The chain employs TRBV5-1 and TRBJ1-1, with TRBD1 matching over 7 bases. With V trimmed by 4 bases and J by 3 bases, 3 bases remained unmatched. The length of the CDR3 is 13 residues. Germline V gives CDR1 SGHRS, CDR2 YFSETQ. The CDR3: CASSSRGDTEAFF. CDR3 nucleotide sequence: TGCGCCAGCAGCAGCAGGGGGGACACTGAAGCTTTCTTT.

The rearrangement links TRBV11-2 to TRBJ2-1, with D maybe TRBD2 (5 bases). Germline V CDR1 and CDR2: SGHAT, FQNNGV. CDR3 length equals 15 residues. Trimming removed 3 bases at V and 8 bases at J, with 17 bases between. As DNA, the CDR3 is TGTGCCAGCAGCTTGGGAGAGTGGAAAGGCGATGAGCAGTTCTTC. The encoded protein is CASSLGEWKGDEQFF.

V and J are TRBV9 and TRBJ2-3, with D tentatively TRBD2 (6 bases). The germline V gene encodes CDR1 SGDLS and CDR2 YYNGEE. The CDR3 consists of 17 residues. Trimming pared 4 bases from V and 1 base from J, leaving 19 bases between. This chain's CDR3 is CASSPPRRPGGTDTQYF. In nucleotides, the CDR3 is TGTGCCAGCAGCCCCCCCCGGAGACCGGGAGGCACAGATACGCAGTATTTT.